The rows below give T cell receptor beta chains drawn from one sample of a study of blood T cells in healthy people across ages. Each CDR3 protein gets one entry after TCRdb re-called the 5' RACE reads with MiXCR. Of over 1,500,000 distinct CDR3 sequences listed, around 40% are singletons. The sample consisted of blood. These receptors were taken from a human donor in good health. Each CDR3 is given with its conserved first and last residue. A D gene is named only where the DNA matches it firmly. Some rows mark clone size as missing; the rest say once, few, many or name a class of expanded clone.

d_gene	v_gene	len	j_gene	abundance	CDR3nt	CDR3aa
-	TRBV7-2	15	TRBJ2-5	-	TGTGCCAGCAGCATACTGACTAGGGGGCAAGAGACCCAGTACTTC	CASSILTRGQETQYF
TRBD1	TRBV20-1	15	TRBJ1-4	few	TGCAGTGCTAATACTCTACAGGGGTTTAATGAAAAACTGTTTTTT	CSANTLQGFNEKLFF
TRBD1	TRBV5-1	17	TRBJ1-4	few	TGCGCCAGCAGCTTGATCGGGACAGGCCGATTAGGGGAAAAACTGTTTTTT	CASSLIGTGRLGEKLFF
-	TRBV3-1	18	TRBJ1-1	-	TGTGCCAGCAGCCAAGAGGTAGACCCGAGATACATGAACACTGAAGCTTTCTTT	CASSQEVDPRYMNTEAFF
-	TRBV12-3/TRBV12-4	15	TRBJ2-1	few	TGTGCCAGCAGTTTAAGGTCCGGGACTTACAATGAGCAGTTCTTC	CASSLRSGTYNEQFF
-	TRBV11-1	16	TRBJ1-1	few	TGTGCCAGCAGCGTCGGGTCCACCCCTGGTCCTACTGAAGCTTTCTTT	CASSVGSTPGPTEAFF
-	TRBV6-1	14	TRBJ1-5	-	TGTGCCAGCACTGCGACAGGTAATGATCAGCCCCAGCATTTT	CASTATGNDQPQHF
TRBD2	TRBV28	16	TRBJ2-7	-	TGTGCCAGCACTGGAGCGGGACTGGAAAGCTCCTACGAGCAGTACTTC	CASTGAGLESSYEQYF
-	TRBV7-2	14	TRBJ2-3	many	TGTGCCAGCAGCTTCCGGGGGACCACAGATACGCAGTATTTT	CASSFRGTTDTQYF
-	TRBV6-2/TRBV6-3	15	TRBJ1-2	-	TGTGCCAGCAGAACCCGTTTCGGGGGACAAGGCGGCTACACCTTC	CASRTRFGGQGGYTF
-	TRBV15	15	TRBJ1-1	few	TGTGCCACCAGCAGAGCCGGGACCACGGGGGCTTTGGGTTTCTTT	CATSRAGTTGALGFF
TRBD2	TRBV4-1	15	TRBJ2-7	many	TGTGCCAGCAGCTTACTAGCGGGTAGCTCCTACGAGCAGTACTTC	CASSLLAGSSYEQYF
TRBD1	TRBV29-1	14	TRBJ2-7	-	TGCAGCGCAGAACTGGACAGGGGGGGGTACGAGCAGTACTTC	CSAELDRGGYEQYF
TRBD2	TRBV4-3	16	TRBJ2-7	-	TGCGCCAGCAGCCAAGCCCCGTGGAGCGGGGTTTACGAGCAGTACTTC	CASSQAPWSGVYEQYF
-	TRBV7-9	15	TRBJ2-7	-	TGTGCCAGCAACAAACCTCACATTACGACCTGCGAGCAGTACTTC	CASNKPHITTCEQYF
TRBD1	TRBV7-6	16	TRBJ2-3	-	TGTGCCAGCAGCCGAGCTCAGGGGGCAAGAGGGGATACGCAGTATTTT	CASSRAQGARGDTQYF
-	TRBV10-3	14	TRBJ2-7	few	TGTGCCATCAGTGAGACGACAGGCCCCTACGAGCAGTACTTC	CAISETTGPYEQYF
-	TRBV4-1	15	TRBJ1-6	-	TGCGCCAGCAGCCAAGAACCGCGTCTTGGGGCACCCCCCCACTTT	CASSQEPRLGAPPHF
TRBD1	TRBV28	15	TRBJ1-2	-	TGTGCCAGCAGTGCCGCCGGGACAGCCTATTATGGCTACACCTTC	CASSAAGTAYYGYTF
-	TRBV5-1	14	TRBJ2-3	many	TGCGCCAGCAGCTTGGGGGGTTACACAGATACGCAGTATTTT	CASSLGGYTDTQYF
-	TRBV12-3/TRBV12-4	16	TRBJ2-2	-	TGTGCCAGCGGGCTCATTGGAGGCGCGGGCACCGGGGAGCTGTTTTTT	CASGLIGGAGTGELFF
-	TRBV20-1	13	TRBJ2-7	few	TGCAGTGCTAGAAACCCTCTAGCTAACGAGCAGTACTTC	CSARNPLANEQYF
TRBD1	TRBV5-1	15	TRBJ2-1	-	TGCGCCAGCAGCTACCGGACAGGGGGAAGAGATGAGCAGTTCTTC	CASSYRTGGRDEQFF
TRBD1	TRBV6-5	13	TRBJ1-2	many	TGTGCCAGCAGCCGCGGGACAGACTATGGCTACACCTTC	CASSRGTDYGYTF
-	TRBV7-2	16	TRBJ1-5	-	TGTGCCAGCAGCCCCAAACAGGGAATGGGCAATCAGCCCCAGCATTTT	CASSPKQGMGNQPQHF